This T cell receptor beta chain stems from a study of cytotoxic CD8 clonotypes in ibrutinib-treated CLL. The study's findings and limits: Increased clonality at ibrutinib response gave way to a return toward baseline at progression. Age-matched healthy donor levels were exceeded by baseline clonality, which tracked circulating CD8+ T-cell counts.

This clone was counted at least ten times. Its specificity is not known. Germline-derived CDR1 and CDR2 are LGHNA and YNFKEQ. CDR3 length: 15 residues. V lost 0 bases and J 4 bases, leaving 10 bases between the germline ends. The protocol was immunoSEQ multiplex PCR, while the TCRdb copy is restricted to in-frame clones and leaves out a portion. The sample lists roughly 51,000 clones, roughly 53% occurring once. Around 2 micrograms of genomic DNA (from cryopreserved PBMCs) were used for TCR beta libraries. The sequence was collected from a human donor with chronic lymphocytic leukemia. Source: PBMCs, taken after 12 months of ibrutinib treatment. This chain links TRBV4-2 with TRBJ2-1; D not certain. The CDR3 region is CASSQDGGPYNEQFF. CDR3 coding DNA: TGTGCCAGCAGCCAAGATGGTGGCCCTTACAATGAGCAGTTCTTC.